This passage covers 31 T cell receptor beta chains from one sample sequenced in a study of cytomegalovirus exposure and HLA in healthy donors. PCR was performed using 60 Vbeta and 13 Jbeta primers. TCRdb's copy holds only in-frame clones and misses some; the assay was immunoSEQ multiplex PCR. The table records about 210,000 clones, over 75% of them present only once. Sequenced sample: PBMCs. The receptors stem from a male donor in good health and CMV-seronegative.

The gene calls are TRBV11-2 and TRBJ2-7, with 12 nucleotides matching TRBD2. Germline CDR1 is SGHAT and CDR2 is FQNNGV. The CDR3 runs to 12 residues. V shed 5 bases, J shed 10 bases, and the junction held 3 bases outside the gene matches. CDR3 DNA: TGTGCCAGCAGCACCGGACTAGCGGGACAGTACTTC. Protein: CASSTGLAGQYF.

This sequence joins TRBV4-2 and TRBJ2-7, with D possibly being TRBD1 (5 bases). Germline V lookup: CDR1 LGHNA, CDR2 YNFKEQ. Deletions cut 1 base from V and 3 bases from J, with 10 bases between. The CDR3 runs 14 residues. The CDR3 sequence: CASSQVGQGYEQYF. CDR3 DNA sequence: TGTGCCAGCAGCCAAGTAGGGCAGGGCTACGAGCAGTACTTC.

V is TRBV9 and J is TRBJ1-2; TRBD1 agrees at 8 bases. Trimming took 3 bases from V and 6 from J; bases not matched to a gene: 1. This CDR3 region has 12 residues. From germline, CDR1 is SGDLS and CDR2 YYNGEE. The CDR3 sequence: CASSDRGNGYTF. For the CDR3, the DNA is TGTGCCAGCAGCGACAGGGGGAATGGCTACACCTTC.

V is TRBV19 and J is TRBJ1-3, with D maybe TRBD1 (5 bases). CDR1 is LNHDA and CDR2 is SQIVND in the germline V gene (reference sequence). The V end lost 4 bases, the J end lost 0 bases, and 13 bases lay between the germline ends. This CDR3 comprises 16 residues. In DNA form, the CDR3 reads TGTGCCAGTAGTAGTTCCTCACAGGTCTCTGGAAACACCATATATTTT. Residues: CASSSSSQVSGNTIYF.

The rearrangement joins TRBV27 to TRBJ2-2; D gene unclear. Deletions cut 5 bases from V and 7 bases from J, with 14 bases between. The germline gives CDR1 MNHEY, CDR2 SMNVEV (reference sequence). The CDR3 totals 14 residues. The CDR3 spells CASSPPLTGGELFF. CDR3 DNA: TGTGCCAGCAGTCCACCCCTGACGGGCGGGGAGCTGTTTTTT.

This chain uses TRBV9 with TRBJ2-7; perhaps TRBD2 as D (6 bases). This CDR3 spans 14 amino acids. CDR1 and CDR2 (germline): SGDLS, YYNGEE. V was cut by 1 base and J by 7 bases, with 15 bases left in between. The CDR3 DNA sequence: TGTGCCAGCAGCGTAAGTGGCGGGGTGGGAGAGCAGTACTTC. The encoded protein is CASSVSGGVGEQYF.

The V gene is TRBV7-9, the J gene TRBJ1-2, with D perhaps matching TRBD1 (5 bases). The CDR3 covers 13 residues. V shed 0 bases and J shed 4 bases, with 6 bases lying between them. Germline V gene sequence: CDR1 SEHNR, CDR2 FQNEAQ (reference sequence). Here the CDR3 reads CASSLATGYGYTF. The CDR3, as DNA: TGTGCCAGCAGCTTAGCCACAGGCTATGGCTACACCTTC. Combining the CDR3 with reference TRBV7-9 and TRBJ1-2 gives the whole variable domain DTGVSQNPRHKITKRGQNVTFRCDPISEHNRLYWYRQTLGQGPEFLTYFQNEAQLEKSRLLSDRFSAERPKGSFSTLEIQRTEQGDSAMYLCASSLATGYGYTFGSGTRLTVV.

V and J are TRBV28 and TRBJ1-1; perhaps TRBD1 as D (5 bases). CDR1 and CDR2 from the germline V gene are MDHEN and SYDVKM. This CDR3 region has 13 residues. The V and J ends lost 7 bases and 1 base respectively, with 10 bases between them. This chain's CDR3 is CASNMGGNTEAFF. Here the CDR3 DNA reads TGTGCCAGCAATATGGGGGGGAACACTGAAGCTTTCTTT.

The CDR3 reads CASTIGGLGANVLTF. The DNA of the CDR3 is TGTGCCAGCACCATAGGGGGCTTGGGGGCCAACGTCCTGACTTTC. This chain links TRBV28 with TRBJ2-6, with TRBD1 matching over 7 bases. CDR3 size: 15 residues. Unmatched junction bases numbered 7, after V lost 7 bases and J lost 4 bases. Looked up from germline, CDR1 is MDHEN and CDR2 is SYDVKM.

The chain is built from TRBV6-5 and TRBJ2-3; 8 bases line up with TRBD1. Germline values: CDR1 MNHEY, CDR2 SVGAGI. J lost 4 bases, V lost 6 bases, and 9 bases had no gene match. The CDR3 extends over 15 amino acids. This CDR3 is CASRSGQGVPDTQYF. CDR3 in DNA: TGTGCCAGCAGGTCAGGACAGGGAGTACCAGATACGCAGTATTTT.

The sample holds one count of this clone. The V gene is TRBV9, the J gene TRBJ2-3, with TRBD2 identical over 7 bases. The germline CDR1 and CDR2 sequences are SGDLS and YYNGEE. CDR3 length: 15 residues. Trimming at V came to 4 bases and at J to 0 bases, leaving 5 bases not matched to a gene. The CDR3 spells CASSRGVASTDTQYF. The CDR3 bases are TGTGCCAGCAGCCGGGGGGTAGCTAGCACAGATACGCAGTATTTT.

This clone was found a few times. A junction boundary mismatches the germline segment, possibly from a read error. The V call is TRBV7-9, the J call TRBJ2-2; 8 nucleotides align to TRBD2. CDR1 and CDR2 (germline): SEHNR, FQNEAQ (reference sequence). This CDR3 is built from 18 residues. In nucleotides, the CDR3 is TGTTCCAGCAGCTTAGTTGGAAAAGCGGGAGTTGAAACCGGGGAGCTGTTTTTT. Protein product: CSSSLVGKAGVETGELFF.

This clone was recorded once. The chain recombines TRBV5-1 with TRBJ1-4, with D hard to call. V was pared by 0 bases and J by 7 bases, with 10 bases between. The CDR3 runs 14 residues. Germline CDR1 is SGHRS and CDR2 is YFSETQ. CDR3 DNA sequence: TGCGCCAGCAGCTTGGCCCCCGCGGGTGAAAAACTGTTTTTT. This encodes CASSLAPAGEKLFF.

This clone was detected only once. V gene TRBV5-6 combines with J gene TRBJ1-2; 7 bases map to TRBD1. V lost 4 bases to trimming and J lost 8 bases; unmatched junction nucleotides: 11. The CDR3 spans 14 residues. The germline CDR1 and CDR2 sequences are SGHDT and YYEEEE. The DNA for the CDR3 is TGTGCCAGCAGCCAGACAGGGCCCCGGGGAGGCTACACCTTC. This gives the protein CASSQTGPRGGYTF.

V is TRBV5-8 and J is TRBJ1-4; D is perhaps TRBD1 (6 bases). V was trimmed by 0 bases and J by 5 bases, leaving 14 bases between them. Germline V CDR1 and CDR2: SGHTS, YDEGEE. The CDR3 contains 16 residues. CDR3 sequence reads: CASSLGRTDTNEKLFF. The CDR3 nucleotides read TGTGCCAGCAGCTTGGGCCGGACAGATACAAATGAAAAACTGTTTTTT.

V usage is TRBV25-1 and J usage is TRBJ1-1; 10 nucleotides line up with TRBD1. The CDR3 contains 15 residues. Germline CDR1 MGHDK, CDR2 SYGVNS. The trim removed 3 bases at V and 4 bases at J, leaving 5 bases unmatched. CDR3 DNA sequence: TGTGCCAGCAGTGACTCTTGGACAGGGGGCACTGAAGCTTTCTTT. Translating it yields CASSDSWTGGTEAFF.

The chain links TRBV30 to TRBJ1-2; no definite D call. Looked up from germline, CDR1 is GTSNPN and CDR2 is SVGIG (reference sequence). The CDR3 covers 12 residues. Trimming removed 2 bases from V and 4 bases from J, with 8 bases in between. CDR3 sequence: CAWSLAGYGYTF. The DNA of the CDR3 is TGTGCCTGGAGTCTGGCAGGCTATGGCTACACCTTC.

This clone was recorded once. The chain links TRBV28 to TRBJ2-1; 7 bases are a match to TRBD2. The J segment lost 6 bases and the V segment lost 2 bases, leaving 7 bases of the junction unmatched. The CDR3 length is 15 residues. Germline lookup yields CDR1 MDHEN and CDR2 SYDVKM. CDR3 region: CASSLPASGPNEQFF. In DNA, the CDR3 is TGTGCCAGCAGTTTACCCGCTAGCGGTCCCAATGAGCAGTTCTTC.

DNA of the CDR3: TGTGCCAGCAGTCGACAGGGGGGCTCCTATGGCTACACCTTC. Protein sequence: CASSRQGGSYGYTF. The chain carries TRBV28 and TRBJ1-2, with TRBD1 identical over 9 bases. The germline CDR1 and CDR2 sequences are MDHEN and SYDVKM. The length of the CDR3 is 14 residues. The junction had 5 bases not matched to a gene; V was cut back by 5 bases and J by 4 bases.

This clone was seen a single time. The chain uses TRBV27 and TRBJ2-7; TRBD1 matches at 11 bases. There are 14 residues in the CDR3. CDR1 MNHEY and CDR2 SMNVEV come from the germline V gene (reference sequence). Trimming took 2 bases from V and 5 from J; bases not matched to a gene: 2. In DNA, the CDR3 is TGTGCCAGCAGTTTAGGACAGGGGGCCCACGAGCAGTACTTC. The encoded protein is CASSLGQGAHEQYF.

This chain uses TRBV9 with TRBJ2-3, with 9 bases aligning to TRBD2. CDR1 is SGDLS and CDR2 is YYNGEE in the germline V gene. V gave up 0 bases and J gave up 1 base; unmatched junction bases: 3. The CDR3 extends over 16 amino acids. CDR3 in amino acids: CASSVDSGGRTDTQYF. DNA of the CDR3: TGTGCCAGCAGCGTAGATAGCGGGGGACGCACAGATACGCAGTATTTT.

J is TRBJ1-5 and V is TRBV6-6; 7 nucleotides line up with TRBD1. This CDR3 is built from 16 residues. CDR1 is MNHNY, CDR2 SVGAGI, per germline (reference sequence). J lost 1 base, V lost 7 bases, and 10 bases had no gene match. The CDR3 region has the DNA TGTGCCAGCACCAGGGGGACTCTGAGGAGCAATCAGCCCCAGCATTTT. Protein product: CASTRGTLRSNQPQHF.

The chain couples TRBV11-1 to TRBJ2-2; D call uncertain. Germline V gene lookup returns CDR1 SGHAT and CDR2 FQDESV (reference sequence). This CDR3 is 14 amino acids long. Trimming cost V 2 bases and J 7 bases, with 11 bases left between them. The CDR3 region has the DNA TGTGCCAGCAGCTTAAAAGTCGGTAACGGGGAGCTGTTTTTT. Its translation: CASSLKVGNGELFF. The full variable domain, its missing parts supplied by reference TRBV11-1 and TRBJ2-2, is EAEVAQSPRYKITEKSQAVAFWCDPISGHATLYWYRQILGQGPELLVQFQDESVVDDSQLPKDRFSAERLKGVDSTLKIQPAELGDSAMYLCASSLKVGNGELFFGEGSRLTVL.

The chain joins TRBV7-2 to TRBJ1-5, with 9 bases lining up with TRBD1. Germline V lookup: CDR1 SGHTA, CDR2 FQGNSA. The CDR3 is 15 amino acids. With 2 bases clipped from V and 6 bases from J, the junction kept 5 bases outside the gene matches. As DNA, the CDR3 is TGTGCCAGCAGCTTAAGGGGACAGGGTTGTCAGCCCCAGCATTTT. Translation gives CASSLRGQGCQPQHF.

The V and J genes are TRBV18 and TRBJ2-7; TRBD1 matches 7 bases. The trim removed 3 bases at V and 3 bases at J, leaving 11 bases unmatched. CDR1 KGHSH and CDR2 LQKENI come from the germline V gene. CDR3 length: 16 amino acids. The DNA of the CDR3 is TGTGCCAGCTCACCCCCGGACAGGACCTTTTTCTACGAGCAGTACTTC. Translating gives CASSPPDRTFFYEQYF.

The chain joins TRBV30 to TRBJ1-5, with D perhaps matching TRBD1 (5 bases). The V and J ends lost 0 bases and 4 bases respectively, with 19 bases between them. This CDR3 comprises 17 residues. Germline V lookup: CDR1 GTSNPN, CDR2 SVGIG (reference sequence). The DNA for the CDR3 is TGTGCCTGGAGTGTAGATCGGGGGATCCCGATTAATCAGCCCCAGCATTTT. Protein product: CAWSVDRGIPINQPQHF.

J is TRBJ1-5 and V is TRBV28, with D perhaps TRBD1 (5 bases). Germline V lookup: CDR1 MDHEN, CDR2 SYDVKM. This CDR3 has 15 residues. Between the trimmed V and J ends, which lost 4 bases and 3 bases, there was a span of 13 bases. CDR3 region: CASSSSTGINQPQHF. CDR3 bases: TGTGCCAGCAGTTCCTCCACAGGTATCAATCAGCCCCAGCATTTT.

This chain links TRBV30 with TRBJ1-5, with 8 nucleotides matching TRBD1. V dropped 1 base and J dropped 0; count of bases not matched to a gene: 8. The CDR3 has 17 residues. The V gene's germline CDR1 is GTSNPN and CDR2 SVGIG (reference sequence). CDR3 sequence reads: CAWSADRGPYSNQPQHF. As DNA, the CDR3 is TGTGCCTGGAGTGCTGACAGGGGCCCTTATAGCAATCAGCCCCAGCATTTT.

This chain links TRBV27 with TRBJ2-1, with 9 bases lining up with TRBD2. Trimming took 0 bases from V and 7 from J; bases not matched to a gene: 7. The CDR3 contains 16 residues. Germline CDR1 and CDR2: MNHEY and SMNVEV (reference sequence). The CDR3 here is CASSLSIRAGGNEQFF. In nucleotides, the CDR3 is TGTGCCAGCAGTTTATCGATTCGGGCGGGAGGGAATGAGCAGTTCTTC.

This clone was seen a few times. The rearrangement uses TRBV7-2 and TRBJ2-1, with 7 positions matching TRBD2. V dropped 5 bases and J dropped 0; count of bases not matched to a gene: 7. The germline gives CDR1 SGHTA, CDR2 FQGNSA. The CDR3 has 16 amino acids. CDR3: CASSLVLAASYNEQFF. The DNA of the CDR3 is TGTGCCAGCAGCCTGGTTCTAGCGGCCTCCTACAATGAGCAGTTCTTC.

DNA for the CDR3: TGTGCCAGCAAGAAGGGGGCCACCTACGAGCAGTACTTC. Protein product: CASKKGATYEQYF. V usage is TRBV6-5 and J usage is TRBJ2-5; 7 nucleotides align to TRBD1. The DNA end favors TRBJ2-7, so the J call may be wrong. CDR3 length: 13 residues. Germline V lookup: CDR1 MNHEY, CDR2 SVGAGI.